These 26 T cell receptor beta chains came from one sample sequenced in a study of blood T cell repertoires in COVID-19. TCRdb keeps only in-frame clones here, not all; method: immunoSEQ multiplex PCR. Among about 78,000 clones listed, 90% were seen once. The sequencing sample was made of peripheral blood. These receptors originate from a woman aged 50 to 65 in a cohort sampled during active COVID-19.

The J gene is TRBJ2-3, the V gene TRBV4-1; 8 bases agree with TRBD2. V lost 2 bases, J lost 0 bases, and 7 bases stayed unmatched. Germline V gene sequence: CDR1 MGHRA, CDR2 YSYEKL. The CDR3 is 17 amino acids. CDR3 sequence: CASSQTLAGLSTDTQYF. The CDR3 DNA sequence: TGCGCCAGCAGCCAAACCTTAGCGGGATTAAGCACAGATACGCAGTATTTT.

This chain links TRBV5-1 with TRBJ1-1; 8 bases match TRBD1. Germline CDR1 reads SGHRS; CDR2 reads YFSETQ. The CDR3 loop spans 15 amino acids. V trimming: 3 bases; J trimming: 2 bases; junction bases outside the gene matches: 6. The CDR3 protein is CASSSWTGSNTEAFF. CDR3 nucleotides: TGCGCCAGCAGCTCCTGGACAGGGAGTAACACTGAAGCTTTCTTT.

The chain joins TRBV4-1 to TRBJ2-3; D gene ambiguous. This CDR3 is built from 14 residues. V gave up 2 bases and J gave up 1 base, with 7 bases separating them. Germline V gene data show CDR1 as MGHRA and CDR2 as YSYEKL. The CDR3 here is CASSQYRGTDTQYF. Here the CDR3 DNA reads TGCGCCAGCAGCCAATACCGGGGCACAGATACGCAGTATTTT.

This clone occurred once. V and J are TRBV11-2 and TRBJ1-2, with unresolved D. The germline V gene encodes CDR1 SGHAT and CDR2 FQNNGV. Trimming removed 0 bases at V and 4 bases at J, with 6 bases between. The CDR3 loop spans 13 amino acids. In DNA, the CDR3 is TGTGCCAGCAGCTTAGATCCGAGCTATGGCTACACCTTC. Translated, it gives CASSLDPSYGYTF.

The chain employs TRBV27 and TRBJ1-4, with unresolved D. This CDR3 is 15 amino acids long. Per germline, CDR1 MNHEY and CDR2 SMNVEV (reference sequence). The germline V and J ends were trimmed by 2 bases and 8 bases, with 15 bases remaining between them. This CDR3 is CASSLVGRVQEKLFF. The CDR3 DNA follows: TGTGCCAGCAGTTTAGTGGGGAGGGTGCAGGAAAAACTGTTTTTT.

This clone has more than one count but fewer than ten. The CDR3 spells CASSPTASGNTIYF. The CDR3 DNA reads TGTGCCAGCTCACCAACAGCCTCTGGAAACACCATATATTTT. The genes are TRBV18 and TRBJ1-3; D is unresolved. This CDR3 has 14 amino acids. Trimming pared 2 bases from V and 0 bases from J, leaving 5 bases between. The germline V gene encodes CDR1 KGHSH and CDR2 LQKENI.

The rearrangement joins TRBV6-5 to TRBJ1-4; no clear D gene. Trimming took 0 bases from V and 2 from J, leaving 10 bases between them. The CDR3 runs 16 residues. Germline CDR1 reads MNHEY; CDR2 reads SVGAGI. CDR3 sequence reads: CASSYSGRATNEKLFF. For the CDR3, the DNA is TGTGCCAGCAGTTACTCAGGGAGGGCCACTAATGAAAAACTGTTTTTT.

This chain connects TRBV15 to TRBJ1-1; D not resolved. The CDR3 extends over 16 amino acids. V lost 4 bases, J lost 0 bases, and 15 bases lay in between. Germline-derived CDR1 and CDR2 are LNHNV and YYDKDF (reference sequence). CDR3 DNA sequence: TGTGCCACCAGCACCAGGACTCACCGGGTGAACACTGAAGCTTTCTTT. Translating it yields CATSTRTHRVNTEAFF.

The chain uses TRBV19 and TRBJ2-2, with 7 bases lining up with TRBD1. The CDR3 totals 15 residues. Looked up from germline, CDR1 is LNHDA and CDR2 is SQIVND (reference sequence). The J segment lost 2 bases and the V segment lost 6 bases, leaving 6 bases of the junction unmatched. The CDR3 DNA reads TGTGCCAGTAGGCCAAGGGGGCGAAACACCGGGGAGCTGTTTTTT. Amino acid sequence: CASRPRGRNTGELFF.

This clone came up a few times. This chain connects TRBV5-1 to TRBJ1-1; possibly TRBD1 for D (6 bases). V lost 1 base to trimming and J lost 1 base, with 11 bases between them. Germline lookup yields CDR1 SGHRS and CDR2 YFSETQ. This CDR3 has 15 residues. The CDR3 loop reads CASSLTQGKNTEAFF. CDR3 coding DNA: TGCGCCAGCAGCTTGACGCAGGGGAAGAACACTGAAGCTTTCTTT.

V and J are TRBV2 and TRBJ1-1; TRBD1 matches at 10 bases. CDR1 and CDR2 (germline): SNHLY, FYNNEI. CDR3 length equals 16 residues. The trim removed 6 bases at V and 2 bases at J, leaving 9 bases unmatched. DNA of the CDR3: TGTGCCAGCAGAGACCCCGGGACAGGGGTTAACACTGAAGCTTTCTTT. It is translated as CASRDPGTGVNTEAFF.

V usage is TRBV30 and J usage is TRBJ1-2; D possibly corresponds to TRBD1 (5 bases). The V end was cut by 5 bases, the J end by 3 bases, with 10 bases between. Germline values: CDR1 GTSNPN, CDR2 SVGIG (reference sequence). This CDR3 comprises 12 residues. This CDR3 reads CAWGDSYYGYTF. CDR3 sequence (DNA): TGTGCCTGGGGGGACTCTTACTATGGCTACACCTTC.

The rearrangement links TRBV7-2 to TRBJ2-3, with TRBD1 matching 8 bases. V shed 6 bases and J 1 base; nucleotides not matched to a gene: 3. CDR1 SGHTA and CDR2 FQGNSA come from the germline V gene. This CDR3 contains 14 residues. The CDR3 loop is CASSRTGRTDTQYF. CDR3 coding DNA: TGTGCCAGCAGTAGGACAGGGCGCACAGATACGCAGTATTTT.

The J gene is TRBJ1-1, the V gene TRBV19, with 12 bases fitting TRBD1. The CDR3 covers 16 residues. Per the germline V gene, CDR1 is LNHDA and CDR2 is SQIVND (reference sequence). The ends lost 5 bases at V and 4 bases at J; junction bases unmatched: 8. CDR3 bases: TGTGCCAGTAGTCCGGGACAGGGGGCGTTGGGCACTGAAGCTTTCTTT. Its translation is CASSPGQGALGTEAFF.

The chain employs TRBV9 and TRBJ2-7; perhaps TRBD1 as D (6 bases). V dropped 0 bases and J dropped 2 bases, with 12 bases sitting between them. The CDR3 is 15 amino acids. Germline loops: CDR1 SGDLS, CDR2 YYNGEE. The DNA for the CDR3 is TGTGCCAGCAGCGTAGCTACAGGGTCCCCCTACGAGCAGTACTTC. Its protein is CASSVATGSPYEQYF. The whole variable domain, remainder taken from reference TRBV9 and TRBJ2-7, is DSGVTQTPKHLITATGQRVTLRCSPRSGDLSVYWYQQSLDQGLQFLIQYYNGEERAKGNILERFSAQQFPDLHSELNLSSLELGDSALYFCASSVATGSPYEQYFGPGTRLTVT.

The chain joins TRBV28 to TRBJ2-7; tentatively, D is TRBD1 (6 bases). Germline V gene data show CDR1 as MDHEN and CDR2 as SYDVKM. The CDR3 is made up of 16 amino acids. Between the trimmed V and J ends, which lost 4 bases and 6 bases, there was a span of 22 bases. CDR3 DNA: TGTGCCAGCAGTTCCCGATGGGGGCAGGGAATTACCGAGCAGTACTTC. Its translation is CASSSRWGQGITEQYF. The whole variable domain, remainder taken from reference TRBV28 and TRBJ2-7, is DVKVTQSSRYLVKRTGEKVFLECVQDMDHENMFWYRQDPGLGLRLIYFSYDVKMKEKGDIPEGYSVSREKKERFSLILESASTNQTSMYLCASSSRWGQGITEQYFGPGTRLTVT.

The chain employs TRBV3-1 (or the pseudogene TRBV3-2) and TRBJ2-5, with 10 bases that match TRBD2. This CDR3 spans 15 amino acids. The germline CDR1 and CDR2 sequences are LGHDT and YNNKEL (reference sequence). V gave up 1 base and J gave up 4 bases; unmatched junction bases: 3. CDR3: CASSQGLAGVETQYF. The CDR3 DNA reads TGTGCCAGCAGCCAAGGCCTAGCGGGAGTAGAGACCCAGTACTTC.

V is TRBV6-5 and J is TRBJ1-1; D is ambiguous. The CDR3 runs to 14 residues. Between the trimmed V and J ends, which lost 4 bases and 3 bases, there was a span of 12 bases. Germline values: CDR1 MNHEY, CDR2 SVGAGI. CDR3 loop: CASSFSGGDTEAFF. The DNA for the CDR3 is TGTGCCAGCAGTTTCTCCGGAGGAGACACTGAAGCTTTCTTT.

The chain links TRBV5-6 to TRBJ1-2, with D possibly being TRBD1 (5 bases). This CDR3 contains 12 residues. The germline CDR1 and CDR2 sequences are SGHDT and YYEEEE. V lost 4 bases and J 13 bases, leaving 17 bases between the germline ends. The CDR3 loop reads CASSLWTGEVTF. The CDR3 DNA reads TGTGCCAGCAGCCTATGGACGGGGGAGGTCACCTTC.

The gene calls are TRBV5-1 and TRBJ2-1, with 8 nucleotides matching TRBD2. The CDR3 runs 15 residues. Unmatched junction bases numbered 3, after V lost 3 bases and J lost 1 base. CDR1 and CDR2 (germline): SGHRS, YFSETQ. This CDR3 reads CASSSSSGSYNEQFF. For the CDR3, the DNA is TGCGCCAGCAGCTCCTCTAGCGGGTCCTACAATGAGCAGTTCTTC.

This chain links TRBV7-2 with TRBJ1-1; D might be TRBD1 (5 bases). The germline CDR1 and CDR2 sequences are SGHTA and FQGNSA. The length of the CDR3 is 14 residues. V was trimmed by 5 bases and J by 0 bases, leaving 10 bases between them. CDR3 loop: CASSLQEMNTEAFF. The CDR3 nucleotides are TGTGCCAGCAGCCTACAGGAGATGAACACTGAAGCTTTCTTT.

The rearrangement uses TRBV18 and TRBJ2-3, with 7 bases lining up with TRBD2. This CDR3 region has 12 residues. The V segment lost 3 bases and the J segment 10 bases; nucleotides outside the gene matches: 4. CDR1 KGHSH and CDR2 LQKENI come from the germline V gene. The CDR3 sequence is CASSPGGSAQYF. CDR3 sequence (DNA): TGTGCCAGCTCACCGGGGGGGAGTGCGCAGTATTTT.

This clone has just a few counts. CDR3 sequence reads: CASSSPLGRTGPRYEQYF. The CDR3 DNA reads as TGTGCCAGCAGCTCACCTTTGGGAAGGACAGGTCCTCGTTACGAGCAGTACTTC. This sequence joins TRBV7-9 and TRBJ2-7, with 7 bases lining up with TRBD1. The CDR3 contains 18 residues. Trimming cost V 4 bases and J 4 bases; bases outside gene matches: 19. Germline CDR1 reads SEHNR; CDR2 reads FQNEAQ (reference sequence). The full variable domain, completed using reference TRBV7-9 and TRBJ2-7, is DTGVSQNPRHKITKRGQNVTFRCDPISEHNRLYWYRQTLGQGPEFLTYFQNEAQLEKSRLLSDRFSAERPKGSFSTLEIQRTEQGDSAMYLCASSSPLGRTGPRYEQYFGPGTRLTVT.

This sequence joins TRBV28 and TRBJ1-2, with a possible D match to TRBD1 (6 bases). The V end lost 9 bases, the J end lost 3 bases, and 14 bases lay between the germline ends. The germline V gene encodes CDR1 MDHEN and CDR2 SYDVKM. The CDR3 loop spans 13 amino acids. The chain's CDR3 is CASRQGGDYGYTF. For the CDR3, the DNA is TGTGCCAGTCGTCAAGGGGGGGACTATGGCTACACCTTC.

The chain couples TRBV19 to TRBJ1-1; no definite D call. The CDR3 consists of 14 residues. Germline V CDR1 and CDR2: LNHDA, SQIVND (reference sequence). V dropped 7 bases and J dropped 2 bases, with 14 bases sitting between them. The CDR3 DNA reads TGTGCCAGTACCCCTCTAGCGGGCAACACTGAAGCTTTCTTT. Translating it yields CASTPLAGNTEAFF.

This clone was detected once. The chain uses TRBV13 and TRBJ1-1; tentative D call: TRBD1 (5 bases). Trimming took 3 bases from V and 3 from J, leaving 20 bases between them. Germline V gives CDR1 PRHDT, CDR2 FYEKMQ (reference sequence). This CDR3 spans 17 amino acids. CDR3 region: CASSLPSLGGLYTEAFF. The CDR3 nucleotides are TGTGCCAGCAGCTTGCCCTCTCTTGGGGGACTATACACTGAAGCTTTCTTT.